This T cell receptor beta chain was obtained from a study of cytomegalovirus exposure and HLA in healthy donors. In this sample, this clone turned up a few times. Its cognate antigen is unknown. The study ran its PCR with 60 Vbeta and 13 Jbeta primers. Only in-frame clones appear in the TCRdb table, and some are missing; sequencing was by immunoSEQ multiplex PCR. The data show around 190,000 clones, 79% seen once. Findings of the study overall: A later analysis showed TCR association rates differing by HLA locus, peaking at DRB1 and lowest at HLA-C. Researchers had no immune exposure information except CMV serostatus available.

These donors counted as nominally healthy when sampled, but unrecorded immune exposures were likely. The receptor was derived from a young woman in good health and CMV-seronegative. The sequencing sample was made of PBMCs.

CDR3 nucleotides: TGCGCCAGCAGCCCGGCCGGGACAGAGAACACCGGGGAGCTGTTTTTT. Its translation: CASSPAGTENTGELFF. The rearrangement joins TRBV5-1 to TRBJ2-2, with TRBD1 matching over 7 bases. Trimming at V came to 4 bases and at J to 1 base, leaving 7 bases not matched to a gene. Germline lookup yields CDR1 SGHRS and CDR2 YFSETQ. The CDR3 consists of 16 residues.